The clone carrying this T cell receptor beta chain was found once. Its antigen remains unidentified. Repertoires were generated with immunoSEQ multiplex PCR, while TCRdb's copy carries only in-frame clones and drops some. The sample shows over 150,000 clones, 94% of them seen only once. This specimen belongs to a study of T cell responses to AZD1222 COVID-19 vaccine. Study results and limitations: Rises in breadth and depth of Spike-specific TCRs came after two AZD1222 doses. Unmutated variant regions are reportedly the target of nearly half of TCRs that are spike-specific.

The V end was cut by 6 bases, the J end by 3 bases, with 18 bases between. The CDR3 is made up of 16 amino acids. Germline loops: CDR1 MNHEY, CDR2 SVGEGT. This material consisted of peripheral blood, taken 28 days after the second AZD1222 dose. The J gene is TRBJ2-1, the V gene TRBV6-2 or TRBV6-3, with D possibly called TRBD1 or TRBD2 (5 bases each). The receptor was derived from an adult who received the AZD1222 COVID-19 vaccine. CDR3 residues: CASSQSRDPIYNEQFF. The CDR3 DNA reads as TGTGCCAGCAGCCAAAGCCGGGACCCCATCTACAATGAGCAGTTCTTC.